This T cell receptor (beta chain) was captured by sequencing in a study of T cell responses to AZD1222 COVID-19 vaccine. Study information: Pooled in the analysis were second doses at about 4 or about 12 weeks. Study-level points and caveats: Increases in Spike-specific TCR breadth and depth were seen after two AZD1222 doses. Nearly half of spike-specific TCRs reportedly target unmutated variant regions. The donor cohort was predominantly white British with a female majority, and clonal diversity may have been underestimated.

This clone was observed a single time. Its antigen remains unidentified. The CDR3 is made up of 14 amino acids. V was shortened by 1 base and J by 3 bases, with 6 bases between the two germline ends. Germline assignment: CDR1 SEHNR and CDR2 FQNEAQ (reference sequence). Profiled with immunoSEQ multiplex PCR; TCRdb holds only in-frame clones, not every one. This table has nearly 110,000 clones, roughly 90% appearing once. The chain links TRBV7-9 to TRBJ2-2, with D hard to call. The clonotype comes from an adult in good health. Here the sequenced sample was peripheral blood, taken on day 0 of AZD1222 vaccination. The CDR3 protein is CASSLGWYTGELFF. The CDR3 DNA reads TGTGCCAGCAGCTTAGGTTGGTACACCGGGGAGCTGTTTTTT. Supplemented by reference TRBV7-9 and TRBJ2-2, the full variable domain reads DTGVSQNPRHKITKRGQNVTFRCDPISEHNRLYWYRQTLGQGPEFLTYFQNEAQLEKSRLLSDRFSAERPKGSFSTLEIQRTEQGDSAMYLCASSLGWYTGELFFGEGSRLTVL.